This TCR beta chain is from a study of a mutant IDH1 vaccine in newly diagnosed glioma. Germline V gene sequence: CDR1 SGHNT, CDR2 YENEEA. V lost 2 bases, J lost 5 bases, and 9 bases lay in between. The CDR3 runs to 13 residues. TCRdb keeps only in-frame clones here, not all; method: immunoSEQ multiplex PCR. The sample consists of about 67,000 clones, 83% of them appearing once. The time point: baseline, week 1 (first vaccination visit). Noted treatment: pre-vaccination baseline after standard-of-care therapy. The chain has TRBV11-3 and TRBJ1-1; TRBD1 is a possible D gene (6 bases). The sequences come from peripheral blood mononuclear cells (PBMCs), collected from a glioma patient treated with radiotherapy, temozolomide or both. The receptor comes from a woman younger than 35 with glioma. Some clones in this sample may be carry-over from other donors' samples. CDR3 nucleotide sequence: TGTGCCAGCAGCTTAAGAGGGGGGACTGAAGCTTTCTTT. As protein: CASSLRGGTEAFF.